Following are 13 T cell receptor beta chains from one sample sequenced in a study of shared clonotypes between healthy human individuals. Here immunoSEQ multiplex PCR was the method, and the copy in TCRdb shows in-frame clones only, minus some. The table records roughly 770,000 clones, about 96% of them present only once. Positively selected for CCR7, the CD45RO-negative cells used as naive CD8 cells excluded terminally differentiated effector memory CD45RA+ cells. The sequencing input was naive CD8+ T cells sorted from blood. The receptor set was obtained from a man aged 30 to 45 in good health.

CDR3 residues: CAINQGNTEAFF. The CDR3 region has the DNA TGTGCCATCAACCAGGGTAACACTGAAGCTTTCTTT. The chain links TRBV10-3 to TRBJ1-1; maybe TRBD1 (5 bases). V lost 7 bases, J lost 2 bases, and 8 bases lay in between. The V gene's germline CDR1 is ENHRY and CDR2 SYGVKD. The CDR3 is 12 amino acids.

The chain joins TRBV11-2 to TRBJ2-2, with D unclear. The CDR3 has 12 amino acids. Trimming stripped 5 bases from V and 7 bases from J, with 8 bases between. Germline V gene data show CDR1 as SGHAT and CDR2 as FQNNGV. CDR3 sequence (DNA): TGTGCCAGCAGCCGGAATATCGGGGAGCTGTTTTTT. This sequence encodes CASSRNIGELFF.

This chain joins TRBV29-1 and TRBJ2-1; tentatively, D is TRBD2 (5 bases). V gave up 6 bases and J gave up 0 bases, with 27 bases separating them. This CDR3 contains 19 residues. Germline CDR1 SQVTM, CDR2 ANQGSEA. The CDR3, as DNA: TGCAGCGTAAACGGCCCGGGAACAAGCGGCCCGAGCTCCTACAATGAGCAGTTCTTC. Translating gives CSVNGPGTSGPSSYNEQFF.

Here the CDR3 reads CASSQPLRGLDTEAFF. CDR3 bases: TGCGCCAGCAGCCAACCTCTCAGGGGCTTGGACACTGAAGCTTTCTTT. The chain uses TRBV4-1 and TRBJ1-1, with TRBD1 as a possible D gene (6 bases). Trimming pared 2 bases from V and 3 bases from J, leaving 16 bases between. CDR1 and CDR2 from the germline V gene are MGHRA and YSYEKL. The CDR3 length is 16 residues.

This rearrangement joins TRBV6-1 to TRBJ2-7; TRBD1 aligns across 7 bases. From germline, CDR1 is MNHNS and CDR2 SASEGT. After removal of 3 bases from V and 4 bases from J, the junction contained 12 bases not matched to a gene. The CDR3 contains 16 residues. The CDR3 loop is CASSEGMGTVKYEQYF. CDR3 bases: TGTGCCAGCAGTGAGGGAATGGGGACAGTCAAGTACGAGCAGTACTTC.

This CDR3 is CASRTGLRADTQYF. The CDR3 coding sequence is TGTGCCAGCAGGACGGGACTTAGGGCAGATACGCAGTATTTT. This chain joins TRBV2 and TRBJ2-3; maybe TRBD2 (6 bases). Deletions cut 6 bases from V and 4 bases from J, with 14 bases between. The germline V gene encodes CDR1 SNHLY and CDR2 FYNNEI. The CDR3 totals 14 residues.

The rearrangement uses TRBV27 and TRBJ2-1; 8 nucleotides match TRBD2. V trimming: 8 bases; J trimming: 7 bases; junction bases outside the gene matches: 13. The CDR3 contains 15 residues. Per germline, CDR1 MNHEY and CDR2 SMNVEV (reference sequence). This CDR3 is CASHPLGERGNEQFF. The CDR3, as DNA: TGTGCCAGCCACCCCCTCGGCGAGCGGGGGAATGAGCAGTTCTTC.

With respect to this clone: Sequence at one end of the junction differs from germline and may be a read error. This same CDR3 is encoded by further DNA sequences in the sample. The chain combines TRBV7-9 with TRBJ2-7; 11 bases are a match to TRBD2. CDR3 length equals 14 residues. CDR1 is SEHNR, CDR2 FQNEAQ, per germline (reference sequence). The CDR3 here is CASSLAGGSDEQYF. In DNA, the CDR3 is TGTGCCAGCAGTTTAGCGGGAGGGAGCGACGAGCAGTACTTC.

With respect to this clone: In the same sample, other DNA sequences code for this CDR3. The chain employs TRBV5-1 and TRBJ2-1, with a weak D call TRBD1 (6 bases). V lost 4 bases and J 3 bases, leaving 8 bases between the germline ends. The CDR3 totals 13 residues. Germline assignment: CDR1 SGHRS and CDR2 YFSETQ. The CDR3 loop is CASSPDSYNEQFF. CDR3 sequence (DNA): TGCGCCAGCAGCCCGGACAGCTACAATGAGCAGTTCTTC.

The chain is built from TRBV13 and TRBJ2-7, with 9 bases aligning to TRBD2. Germline values: CDR1 PRHDT, CDR2 FYEKMQ (reference sequence). V was clipped by 5 bases and J by 7 bases; unmatched bases: 9. The CDR3 spans 14 residues. The CDR3 sequence is CASSRLAGAGEQYF. The CDR3 bases are TGTGCCAGCAGCCGATTAGCGGGAGCAGGTGAGCAGTACTTC.

The rearrangement links TRBV28 to TRBJ1-5, with D perhaps TRBD1 (6 bases). V lost 2 bases and J lost 1, with 9 bases in between. Germline lookup yields CDR1 MDHEN and CDR2 SYDVKM. The CDR3 length is 15 residues. CDR3 sequence: CASSLIGTSNQPQHF. DNA for the CDR3: TGTGCCAGCAGTTTAATTGGGACAAGCAATCAGCCCCAGCATTTT.

This chain joins TRBV7-2 and TRBJ1-5; TRBD1 might be the D (5 bases). V was cut by 5 bases and J by 8 bases, with 19 bases left in between. The CDR3 runs 15 residues. From germline, CDR1 is SGHTA and CDR2 FQGNSA. The CDR3, as DNA: TGTGCCAGCAGCGCAACCGGGACGCTCCTCGAGCCCCAGCATTTT. Protein: CASSATGTLLEPQHF.

The chain couples TRBV6-1 to TRBJ2-3, with D maybe TRBD2 (7 bases). This CDR3 contains 16 residues. Germline V lookup: CDR1 MNHNS, CDR2 SASEGT. The germline V and J ends were trimmed by 2 bases and 5 bases, with 17 bases remaining between them. The DNA for the CDR3 is TGTGCCAGCAGTGAAACTTGGAGGGGGGGAATAGATACGCAGTATTTT. This gives the protein CASSETWRGGIDTQYF.